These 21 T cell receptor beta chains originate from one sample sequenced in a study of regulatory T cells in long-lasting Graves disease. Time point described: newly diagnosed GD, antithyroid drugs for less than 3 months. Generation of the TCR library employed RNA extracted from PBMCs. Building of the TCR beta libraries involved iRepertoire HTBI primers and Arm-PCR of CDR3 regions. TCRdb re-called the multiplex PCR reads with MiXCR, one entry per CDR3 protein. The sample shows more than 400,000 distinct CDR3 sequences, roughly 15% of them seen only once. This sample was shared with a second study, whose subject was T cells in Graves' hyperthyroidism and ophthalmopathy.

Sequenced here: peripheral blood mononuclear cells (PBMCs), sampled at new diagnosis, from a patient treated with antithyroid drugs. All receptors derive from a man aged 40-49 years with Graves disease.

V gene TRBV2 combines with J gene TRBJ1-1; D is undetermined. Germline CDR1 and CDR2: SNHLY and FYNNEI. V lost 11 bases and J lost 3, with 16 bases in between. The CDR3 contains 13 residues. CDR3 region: CAQGRGRDTEAFF. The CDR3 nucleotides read TGTGCCCAAGGAAGAGGGAGAGACACTGAAGCTTTCTTT.

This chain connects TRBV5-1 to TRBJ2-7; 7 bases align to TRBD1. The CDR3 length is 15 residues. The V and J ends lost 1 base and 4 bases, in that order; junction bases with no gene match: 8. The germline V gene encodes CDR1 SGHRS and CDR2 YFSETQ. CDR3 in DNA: TGCGCCAGCAGCTTGTGGCGGCAGGGGGTTTACGAGCAGTACTTC. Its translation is CASSLWRQGVYEQYF.

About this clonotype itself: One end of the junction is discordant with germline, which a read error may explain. The CDR3 DNA is TGCAGCGTTCGAACCGGGACTATAGAAGACTTC. Amino acid sequence: CSVRTGTIEDF. The chain uses TRBV29-1 and TRBJ2-7; the match to TRBD2 covers 7 bases. Germline V gene data show CDR1 as SQVTM and CDR2 as ANQGSEA. The length of the CDR3 is 11 residues.

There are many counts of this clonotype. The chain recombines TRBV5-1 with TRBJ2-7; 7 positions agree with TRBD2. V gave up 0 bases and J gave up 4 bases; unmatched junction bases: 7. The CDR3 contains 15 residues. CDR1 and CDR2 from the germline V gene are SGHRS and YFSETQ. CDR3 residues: CASSLGAGAVYEQYF. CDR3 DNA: TGCGCCAGCAGCTTGGGGGCGGGAGCGGTTTACGAGCAGTACTTC.

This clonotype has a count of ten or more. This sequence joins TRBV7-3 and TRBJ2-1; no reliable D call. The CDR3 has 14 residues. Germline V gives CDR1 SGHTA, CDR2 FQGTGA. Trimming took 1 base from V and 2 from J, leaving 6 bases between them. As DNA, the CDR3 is TGTGCCAGCAGCTTAAGTGGGCCCTACAATGAGCAGTTCTTC. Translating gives CASSLSGPYNEQFF.

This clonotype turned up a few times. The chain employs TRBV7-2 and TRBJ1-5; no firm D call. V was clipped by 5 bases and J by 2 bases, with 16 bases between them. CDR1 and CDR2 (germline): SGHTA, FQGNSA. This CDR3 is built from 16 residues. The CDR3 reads CASSDPGSWGNQPQHF. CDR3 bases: TGTGCCAGCAGCGACCCCGGGTCCTGGGGCAATCAGCCCCAGCATTTT.

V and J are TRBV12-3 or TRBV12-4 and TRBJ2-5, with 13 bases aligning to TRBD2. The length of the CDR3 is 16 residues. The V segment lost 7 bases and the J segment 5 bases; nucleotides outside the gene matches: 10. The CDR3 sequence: CASTPGTSGNTETQYF. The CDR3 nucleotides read TGTGCCAGCACCCCCGGGACTAGCGGGAACACGGAGACCCAGTACTTC.

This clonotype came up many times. The CDR3 DNA sequence: TGCGCCAGCAGCGGGGACCACCTCGAAGCTTTCTTT. Its translation: CASSGDHLEAFF. The chain employs TRBV5-1 and TRBJ1-1; TRBD1 is a possible D gene (5 bases). The V gene lost 4 bases and the J gene lost 8 bases, with 12 bases spanning the gap. CDR1 SGHRS and CDR2 YFSETQ come from the germline V gene. This CDR3 has 12 residues.

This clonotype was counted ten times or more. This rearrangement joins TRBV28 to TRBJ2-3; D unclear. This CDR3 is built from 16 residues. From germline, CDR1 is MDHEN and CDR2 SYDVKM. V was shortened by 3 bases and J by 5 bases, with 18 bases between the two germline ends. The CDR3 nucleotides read TGTGCCAGCAGTTTGGATTTGACAACTGGGGTAGATACGCAGTATTTT. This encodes CASSLDLTTGVDTQYF.

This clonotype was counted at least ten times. CDR3 residues: CASSLRAQSISYEQYF. CDR3 nucleotide sequence: TGTGCCAGCAGTTTAAGAGCGCAATCAATCTCCTACGAGCAGTACTTC. The genes are TRBV28 and TRBJ2-7; D not resolved. The V gene's germline CDR1 is MDHEN and CDR2 SYDVKM. The CDR3 extends over 16 amino acids. V lost 2 bases to trimming and J lost 0 bases, with 14 bases between them.

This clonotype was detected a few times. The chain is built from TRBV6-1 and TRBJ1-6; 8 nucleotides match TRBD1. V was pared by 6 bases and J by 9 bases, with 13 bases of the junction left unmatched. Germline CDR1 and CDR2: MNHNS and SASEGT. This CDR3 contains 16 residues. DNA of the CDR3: TGTGCCAGCAGACTCAAAGGACAGGGATTGAGTTCACCCCTCCACTTT. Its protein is CASRLKGQGLSSPLHF.

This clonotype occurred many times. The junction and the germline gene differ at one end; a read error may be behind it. The CDR3 sequence: CASSLAGGPGTQYF. CDR3 sequence (DNA): TGTGCCAGCAGTCTAGCGGGAGGGCCGGGGACCCAGTACTTC. The rearrangement links TRBV12-3 or TRBV12-4 to TRBJ2-5; 12 nucleotides line up with TRBD2. There are 14 residues in the CDR3.

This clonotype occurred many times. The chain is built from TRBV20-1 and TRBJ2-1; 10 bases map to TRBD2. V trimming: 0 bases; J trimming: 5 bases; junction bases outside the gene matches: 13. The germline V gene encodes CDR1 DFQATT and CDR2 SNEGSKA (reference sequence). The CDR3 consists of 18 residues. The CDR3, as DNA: TGCAGTGCTAGAGATATACAGGGGGGACTAGCGACCCACAATGAGCAGTTCTTC. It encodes CSARDIQGGLATHNEQFF.

The CDR3 DNA sequence: TGTGCCACCAGTGAATGGACAGGGGGCGGAGATACGCAGTATTTT. Protein sequence: CATSEWTGGGDTQYF. This rearrangement joins TRBV24-1 to TRBJ2-3; TRBD1 agrees at 11 bases. CDR3 size: 15 residues. V dropped 4 bases and J dropped 5; count of bases not matched to a gene: 4. The germline gives CDR1 KGHDR, CDR2 SFDVKD.

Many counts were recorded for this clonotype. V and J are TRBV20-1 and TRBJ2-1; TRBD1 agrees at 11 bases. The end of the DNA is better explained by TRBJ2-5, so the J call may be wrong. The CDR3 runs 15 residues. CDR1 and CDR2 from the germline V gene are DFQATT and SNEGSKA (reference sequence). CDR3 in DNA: TGCAGTGCTAGAGAACGGACAGGGGGCTGGGAGACCCAGTACTTC. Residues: CSARERTGGWETQYF.

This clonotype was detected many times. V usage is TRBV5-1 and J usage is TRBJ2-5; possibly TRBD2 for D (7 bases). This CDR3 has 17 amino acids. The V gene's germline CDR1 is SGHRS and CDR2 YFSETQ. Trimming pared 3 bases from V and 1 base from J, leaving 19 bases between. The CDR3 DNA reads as TGCGCCAGCAGCTGGGGGGGCTTAGACGGGGGCCAAGAGACCCAGTACTTC. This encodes CASSWGGLDGGQETQYF.

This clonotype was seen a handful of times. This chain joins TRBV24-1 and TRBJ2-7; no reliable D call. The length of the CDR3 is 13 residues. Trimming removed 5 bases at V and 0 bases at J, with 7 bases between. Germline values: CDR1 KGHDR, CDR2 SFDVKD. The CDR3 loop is CATSAASSYEQYF. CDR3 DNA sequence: TGTGCCACCAGTGCGGCCAGCTCCTACGAGCAGTACTTC.

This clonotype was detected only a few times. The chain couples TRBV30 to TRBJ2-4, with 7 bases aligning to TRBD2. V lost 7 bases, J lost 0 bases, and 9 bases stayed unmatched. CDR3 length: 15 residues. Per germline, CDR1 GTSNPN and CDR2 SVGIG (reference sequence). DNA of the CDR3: TGTGCCTTCAAAAGCGGGGCCCTAGCCAAAAACATTCAGTACTTC. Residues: CAFKSGALAKNIQYF.

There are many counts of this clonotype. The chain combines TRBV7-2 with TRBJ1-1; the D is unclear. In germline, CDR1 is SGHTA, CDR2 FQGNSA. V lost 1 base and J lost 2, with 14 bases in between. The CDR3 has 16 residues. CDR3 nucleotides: TGTGCCAGCAGCTTAGAGCCCCCCCGCACCAACACTGAAGCTTTCTTT. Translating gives CASSLEPPRTNTEAFF.

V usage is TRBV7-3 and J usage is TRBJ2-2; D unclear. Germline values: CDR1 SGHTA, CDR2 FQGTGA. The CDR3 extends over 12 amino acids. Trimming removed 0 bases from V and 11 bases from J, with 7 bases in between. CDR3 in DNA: TGTGCCAGCAGCTTAACGGAAACCGAGCTGTTTTTT. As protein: CASSLTETELFF.

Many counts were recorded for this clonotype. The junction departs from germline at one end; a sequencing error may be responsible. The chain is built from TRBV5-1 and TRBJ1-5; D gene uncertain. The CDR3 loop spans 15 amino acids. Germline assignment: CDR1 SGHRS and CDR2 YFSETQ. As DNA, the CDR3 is TGTGCCAGCAGCCTGGACGGTAATAGCAATCAGCCCCAGCATTTT. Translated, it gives CASSLDGNSNQPQHF.